The clone carrying this TCR beta chain was seen a handful of times. The antigen is undetermined. Cocultured for 6 to 7 days at 37°C were the mixed lymphocyte reaction cells. Investigators stained responder PBMCs with CFSE and stimulator PBMCs with Violet Dye, then mixed them 1:1. The germline V gene encodes CDR1 SGHRS and CDR2 YFSETQ. This CDR3 has 14 residues. Trimming removed 4 bases from V and 7 bases from J; junction bases left unmatched: 5. Only in-frame clones appear in the TCRdb table, and some are missing; sequencing was by immunoSEQ multiplex PCR. The sample yields approximately 20,000 clones, 40% to 55% seen once. The source of the sample is a study of siplizumab effects on memory and regulatory T cells. The wider study: In pairs, mixed lymphocyte reactions were done either with siplizumab at about 1 ug/mL or without any drug present.

Overall study findings and caveats: Naive T cells were seen as more diverse than memory cells and as major alloresponse contributors. No naive or memory phenotype could be assigned to roughly 75-95% of proliferating clones.

This chain uses TRBV5-1 with TRBJ1-4; 9 nucleotides agree with TRBD1. Sequencing was performed on CFSE-low (dividing) CD4+ T cells sorted from an allogeneic mixed lymphocyte reaction. This receptor was identified in a human donor in good health; the cells came from an allogeneic mixed lymphocyte reaction. CDR3 protein: CASSTGQGGEKLFF. The CDR3 DNA reads as TGCGCCAGCAGCACGGGACAGGGCGGTGAAAAACTGTTTTTT.